This TCR beta chain was identified during a study of blood T cell repertoires in COVID-19 (dated by TCRdb to about 2020). The study in broad terms: Samples covering the acute and convalescent phases of COVID-19 were provided by collaborators in the United States, Italy and Spain. A freely available public database, intended as a resource for researchers studying the immune response to SARS-CoV-2, is where the repertoires were released. The samples were drawn from the first 160 participants of the ongoing ImmuneRACE study and from under 1,500 subjects provided by 6 global collaborators. HLA class I and class II types, where available, came from metadata supplied by the sample provider rather than from assay-based typing. Subjects who had been exposed to COVID-19, were actively infected with it, or had recovered from it provided the deeply sampled blood TCRbeta repertoires that made up the dataset. The prospective study material was composed of cDNA or gDNA derived from T cells, B-cell-depleted T cells, or PBMCs. Nearly every sample came with metadata listing a de-identified subject ID, COVID-19 status, age in years and sex.

General study outcomes and caveats: Clinical and demographic metadata were provided uncurated, with the amount varying by source and participant.

TCRbeta CDR3 regions were amplified from genomic DNA using the immunoSEQ Assay, a bias-controlled multiplex PCR. Per the source publication's procedure: The number of nucleated cells in each sample was estimated by amplification of reference gene primers within the assay. Sequence reads were collapsed and filtered to measure the absolute abundance of every unique TCRbeta CDR3 rearrangement. Productive Simpson clonality was computed per sample as the square root of Simpson's diversity index over productive rearrangements. Sourced from immuneACCESS, this table was stored by TCRdb with only in-frame sequences that have V and J called. A share of the clones is absent; for the studies checked, an unresolved V gene accounts for under half, and the remainder has no known explanation. Clone size and V and J calls were adopted from that table, with D and trimming inferred from the DNA. The sample table shows 120,000 to 150,000 clones, and around three quarters are seen once. The ten top clones hold around 13% of the sample.

The table lists this clone with a few counts. Its recognized antigen is unknown. No quality values exist for individual bases; no much larger clone is one base distant. The same CDR3 arises from other DNA sequences in this sample as well. Each collaborating institution followed its own protocols to collect whole blood in K2EDTA tubes. Collaborator samples were shipped for TCRbeta analysis as frozen whole blood, isolated PBMCs, or DNA extracted from either sample type. The receptor was derived from an elderly man with acute or convalescent COVID-19. Specimen: peripheral blood.

The DNA sequence is TGTGCCAGCAGTCCCCAGGGGAACAATTCACCCCTCCACTTT. Translated, it reads CASSPQGNNSPLHF. The sequence joins TRBV3-1 (or the pseudogene TRBV3-2) to TRBJ1-6, with a tentative D gene TRBD1 over 6 matching bases. The junction carries 13 bases between V and J, which are trimmed by 6 bases and 7 bases respectively. CDR3 length: 14 amino acids, cysteine to phenylalanine. The entry retains the CDR3 DNA only, 42 bases that are in frame from base 1. CDR1 and CDR2 (LGHDT, YNNKEL) derive from the germline V gene (reference sequence).